This TCR beta chain is drawn from a study of molecular identifiers for immune sequencing clone quantification. Naive CD8 T cells underwent sorting with the CD8+CD4-CCR7+CD45RA+ definition. The sample holds many counts of this clonotype. As yet, its antigen is unknown. Libraries of bulk TCR were made by previously described methods (with listed TCR primers). A single record per CDR3 protein comes from TCRdb applying MiXCR to the PCR reads. The repertoire includes 60,000 to 70,000 distinct CDR3 sequences, 15% to 20% of them detected once, and 1.3% to 1.5% sits in the top ten. Overall study findings and caveats: The share of molecules held by clones above 20 RNA copies was over 98% in effector cells and under 1% in naive cells. Because of identical TCR molecules sharing a barcode, sizes of highly expanded clones could be underestimated.

Trimming shortened V by 7 bases and J by 5 bases, and 18 bases separated the two germline ends. The CDR3 sequence is 15 residues long. Germline assignment: CDR1 MNHEY and CDR2 SVGEGT. The chain recombines TRBV6-2 or TRBV6-3 with TRBJ2-1; the D gene is possibly TRBD2 (6 bases). This receptor was taken from a human donor in good health. Some libraries in this study had Jurkat cell RNA spiked in. Sequenced material: naive CD8+ T cells from blood, with Jurkat cell RNA spiked in. Subset specified: FACS-sorted CD8+CD4-CCR7+CD45RA+ naive T cells. The CDR3 nucleotides are TGTGCCAGCACCCCTAGCTCGGGACTCAACAATGAGCAGTTCTTC. Protein: CASTPSSGLNNEQFF.